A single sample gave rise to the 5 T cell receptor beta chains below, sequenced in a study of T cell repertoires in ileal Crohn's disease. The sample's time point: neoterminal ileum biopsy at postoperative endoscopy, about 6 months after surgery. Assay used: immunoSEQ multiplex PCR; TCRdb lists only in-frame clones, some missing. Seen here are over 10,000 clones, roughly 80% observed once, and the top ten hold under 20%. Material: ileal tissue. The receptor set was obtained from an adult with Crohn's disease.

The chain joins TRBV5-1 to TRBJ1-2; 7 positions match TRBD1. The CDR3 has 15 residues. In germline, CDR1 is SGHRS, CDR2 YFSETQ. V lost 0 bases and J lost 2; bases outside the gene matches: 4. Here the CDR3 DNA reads TGCGCCAGCAGCTTGGAAAGGGGGCGAAACTATGGCTACACCTTC. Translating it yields CASSLERGRNYGYTF.

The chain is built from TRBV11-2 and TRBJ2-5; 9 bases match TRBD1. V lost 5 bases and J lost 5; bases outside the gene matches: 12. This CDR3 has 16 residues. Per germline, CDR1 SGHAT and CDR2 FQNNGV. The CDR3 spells CASSNLGQGPGETQYF. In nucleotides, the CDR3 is TGTGCCAGCAGCAACCTGGGACAGGGTCCCGGGGAGACCCAGTACTTC.

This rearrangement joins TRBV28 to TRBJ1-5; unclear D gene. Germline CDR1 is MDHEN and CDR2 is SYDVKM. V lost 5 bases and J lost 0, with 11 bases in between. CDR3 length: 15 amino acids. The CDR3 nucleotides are TGTGCCAGCAGTCGCATAGGACTTAGCAATCAGCCCCAGCATTTT. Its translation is CASSRIGLSNQPQHF.

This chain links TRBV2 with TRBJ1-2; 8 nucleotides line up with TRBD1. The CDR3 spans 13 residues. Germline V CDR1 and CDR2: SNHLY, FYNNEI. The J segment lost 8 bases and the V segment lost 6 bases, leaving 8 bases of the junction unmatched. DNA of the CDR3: TGTGCCAGCAGCTCCTCAGGGGGCGCCGGCTACACCTTC. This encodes CASSSSGGAGYTF.

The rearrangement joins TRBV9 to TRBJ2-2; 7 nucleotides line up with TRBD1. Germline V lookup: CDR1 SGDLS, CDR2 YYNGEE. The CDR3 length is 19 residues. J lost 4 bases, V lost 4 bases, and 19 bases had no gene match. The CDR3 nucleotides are TGTGCCAGCAGCCCCGCGCGGCAGGGGGTGGCTTGGGTCACCGGGGAGCTGTTTTTT. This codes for CASSPARQGVAWVTGELFF.